The 27 T cell receptor beta chains reported below all come from one sample, sequenced in a study of blood T cell repertoires in COVID-19. TCRdb's copy holds only in-frame clones and misses some; the assay was immunoSEQ multiplex PCR. The data show approximately 70,000 clones, with 75% to 90% seen just once and approximately 35% held by the top ten. The source material was peripheral blood. The receptors derive from a woman over 75 with active or convalescent COVID-19.

This rearrangement joins TRBV21-1 to TRBJ1-4. TRBV21-1 is described as a pseudogene. The CDR3 length is 15 residues. The CDR3 coding sequence is TGTGCCAGCAGCAGGCGGGGGGGGACTAATGAAAAACTGTTTTTT. This encodes CASSRRGGTNEKLFF.

The chain employs TRBV7-9 and TRBJ1-2; 9 positions agree with TRBD1. The CDR3 spans 14 residues. Losses at the gene ends were 2 bases for V and 8 bases for J; bases not matched to a gene: 6. Per the germline V gene, CDR1 is SEHNR and CDR2 is FQNEAQ (reference sequence). The CDR3 bases are TGTGCCAGCAGCTTATTGGGACAGGGCGTCGGCTACACCTTC. It specifies CASSLLGQGVGYTF.

The chain has TRBV14 and TRBJ2-5; 8 positions match TRBD1. V lost 2 bases to trimming and J lost 2 bases; unmatched junction nucleotides: 4. The germline V gene has CDR1 SGHDN and CDR2 FVKESK. This CDR3 has 15 residues. This CDR3 is CASSQSQGAQETQYF. The CDR3 DNA reads as TGTGCCAGCAGCCAAAGCCAGGGGGCTCAAGAGACCCAGTACTTC.

This clone was recorded a few times. The V call is TRBV27, the J call TRBJ1-1, with unresolved D. The CDR3 runs 13 residues. The V and J ends lost 6 bases and 6 bases respectively, with 14 bases between them. The germline gives CDR1 MNHEY, CDR2 SMNVEV (reference sequence). The CDR3 loop is CASRQGRGPEAFF. The CDR3, as DNA: TGTGCCAGCAGGCAAGGGCGGGGTCCTGAAGCTTTCTTT.

The J gene is TRBJ1-5, the V gene TRBV19; D is perhaps TRBD1 (5 bases). The CDR3 totals 14 residues. Germline CDR1 LNHDA, CDR2 SQIVND (reference sequence). V was trimmed by 1 base and J by 6 bases, leaving 10 bases between them. This chain's CDR3 is CASSIARGGQPQHF. The CDR3 nucleotides read TGTGCCAGTAGTATAGCCCGGGGGGGTCAGCCCCAGCATTTT.

The chain recombines TRBV20-1 with TRBJ1-2; tentative D call: TRBD1 (5 bases). The CDR3 has 15 residues. The germline gives CDR1 DFQATT, CDR2 SNEGSKA (reference sequence). V shed 3 bases and J shed 4 bases, with 18 bases lying between them. The CDR3 nucleotides read TGCAGTGCTAGTCCCCGCGGGACCGCGGGCTATGGCTACACCTTC. This encodes CSASPRGTAGYGYTF.

The chain has TRBV12-3 or TRBV12-4 and TRBJ2-3; D unclear. This CDR3 is built from 11 residues. The ends were cut back, 7 bases at V and 2 bases at J, with 4 bases in the middle. CDR3 nucleotides: TGTGCCAGCACCCTCACAGATACGCAGTATTTT. Its protein product is CASTLTDTQYF.

The V gene is TRBV4-1, the J gene TRBJ2-7, with 14 bases identical to TRBD2. The V gene's germline CDR1 is MGHRA and CDR2 YSYEKL. The J segment lost 6 bases and the V segment lost 0 bases, leaving 4 bases of the junction unmatched. The CDR3 totals 16 residues. The CDR3 sequence is CASSQEVTSGGVEQYF. The CDR3 DNA is TGCGCCAGCAGCCAAGAAGTGACTAGCGGGGGGGTCGAGCAGTACTTC.

The V call is TRBV28, the J call TRBJ1-2, with D possibly TRBD1 on 5 matching bases. V was clipped by 3 bases and J by 4 bases, with 15 bases between them. Per the germline V gene, CDR1 is MDHEN and CDR2 is SYDVKM. The CDR3 is made up of 15 amino acids. The DNA for the CDR3 is TGTGCCAGCAGTTTCTGGTATCGACAGAGCTATGGCTACACCTTC. Protein sequence: CASSFWYRQSYGYTF.

The chain carries TRBV3-1 (or the pseudogene TRBV3-2) and TRBJ2-7; maybe TRBD2 (5 bases). CDR1 and CDR2 (germline): LGHDT, YNNKEL (reference sequence). V lost 1 base, J lost 5 bases, and 6 bases lay in between. The CDR3 sequence is 12 residues long. CDR3 region: CASSQVAHEQYF. The CDR3 bases are TGTGCCAGCAGCCAAGTAGCGCACGAGCAGTACTTC.

This clone came up a few times. The chain couples TRBV12-5 to TRBJ1-4; 7 bases align to TRBD1. CDR1 is LGHNT and CDR2 is FRNRAP in the germline V gene. J lost 0 bases, V lost 5 bases, and 3 bases had no gene match. The length of the CDR3 is 15 residues. This chain's CDR3 is CASGTGESTNEKLFF. The CDR3 region has the DNA TGTGCTAGTGGTACAGGGGAATCAACTAATGAAAAACTGTTTTTT.

The V gene is TRBV5-4, the J gene TRBJ1-1; the match to TRBD1 covers 7 bases. Germline V CDR1 and CDR2: SGHNT, YYREEE (reference sequence). Germline trimming cut 6 bases from V and 4 bases from J; bases unmatched to any gene: 6. The CDR3 is 13 residues long. CDR3 sequence: CASTPNRGTEAFF. The DNA for the CDR3 is TGTGCCAGCACCCCTAACAGGGGCACTGAAGCTTTCTTT.

This chain links TRBV18 with TRBJ1-1; the D is unclear. The length of the CDR3 is 12 residues. V dropped 1 base and J dropped 8 bases, with 8 bases sitting between them. The V gene's germline CDR1 is KGHSH and CDR2 LQKENI. CDR3 protein: CASSPREGEAFF. DNA for the CDR3: TGTGCCAGCTCACCACGGGAGGGAGAAGCTTTCTTT.

The chain recombines TRBV7-8 with TRBJ2-3, with 8 bases that match TRBD2. The CDR3 covers 16 residues. With 4 bases clipped from V and 3 bases from J, the junction kept 9 bases outside the gene matches. Germline V gives CDR1 SGHVS, CDR2 FQNEAQ. The CDR3 coding sequence is TGTGCCAGCAGCTCCCGTCGGCGGGGGGATACAGATACGCAGTATTTT. Residues: CASSSRRRGDTDTQYF.

The V and J genes are TRBV4-2 and TRBJ2-1, with 10 bases lining up with TRBD2. The germline V gene encodes CDR1 LGHNA and CDR2 YNFKEQ. CDR3 length: 17 amino acids. Losses at the gene ends were 6 bases for V and 0 bases for J; bases not matched to a gene: 8. This CDR3 is CASRLSGGTFSYNEQFF. The DNA of the CDR3 is TGTGCCAGCAGGCTTAGCGGGGGGACATTCTCCTACAATGAGCAGTTCTTC.

CDR3 region: CASSGQGRGNSPLHF. The CDR3 nucleotides are TGTGCCAGCAGTGGACAGGGCCGGGGAAATTCACCCCTCCACTTT. This chain uses TRBV2 with TRBJ1-6; 7 bases fit TRBD1. Germline CDR1 and CDR2: SNHLY and FYNNEI. The junction had 7 bases not matched to a gene; V was cut back by 4 bases and J by 7 bases. This CDR3 is 15 amino acids long.

This chain joins TRBV5-1 and TRBJ1-3; TRBD1 matches 9 bases. V shed 4 bases and J 6 bases; nucleotides not matched to a gene: 11. CDR3 length: 16 amino acids. Germline V gives CDR1 SGHRS, CDR2 YFSETQ. CDR3 region: CASSLSPGTGLNTIYF. The CDR3 region has the DNA TGCGCCAGCAGCCTCAGCCCCGGGACAGGGCTAAACACCATATATTTT.

CDR3 region: CASSQTQGGGYTF. CDR3 sequence (DNA): TGTGCCAGCTCACAAACACAGGGCGGCGGCTACACCTTC. The chain couples TRBV18 to TRBJ1-2; tentative D call: TRBD1 (6 bases). Per the germline V gene, CDR1 is KGHSH and CDR2 is LQKENI. The CDR3 has 13 amino acids. V shed 4 bases and J shed 8 bases, with 14 bases lying between them.

This chain uses TRBV4-1 with TRBJ2-3, with D maybe TRBD1 (5 bases). The CDR3 is 14 amino acids. Trimming stripped 4 bases from V and 5 bases from J, with 13 bases between. The V gene's germline CDR1 is MGHRA and CDR2 YSYEKL. The CDR3 DNA reads as TGCGCCAGCAGCCGAGGTGGGGCGGAAGATACGCAGTATTTT. Its protein product is CASSRGGAEDTQYF.

This clone was observed once. The genes are TRBV9 and TRBJ2-3; TRBD1 matches 8 bases. Germline trimming cut 1 base from V and 5 bases from J; bases unmatched to any gene: 9. The CDR3 extends over 16 amino acids. Germline-derived CDR1 and CDR2 are SGDLS and YYNGEE. In DNA form, the CDR3 reads TGTGCCAGCAGCGTAATGGCACAGGGGGTAAGAGATACGCAGTATTTT. Amino acid sequence: CASSVMAQGVRDTQYF.

J is TRBJ1-1 and V is TRBV30, with D unclear. CDR1 and CDR2 from the germline V gene are GTSNPN and SVGIG (reference sequence). CDR3 length equals 13 residues. V was clipped by 5 bases and J by 1 base, with 11 bases between them. DNA for the CDR3: TGTGCCTGGGAACGACTTTGGAACACTGAAGCTTTCTTT. Translation gives CAWERLWNTEAFF.

This clone came up a few times. The V and J genes are TRBV28 and TRBJ2-1; 7 nucleotides match TRBD2. The CDR3 spans 15 residues. Germline lookup yields CDR1 MDHEN and CDR2 SYDVKM. J gave up 5 bases and V 1 base, and 5 bases lay outside the gene matches. The CDR3 DNA sequence: TGTGCCAGCAGTTTATTTAGCGGGTTCCACAATGAGCAGTTCTTC. Translating it yields CASSLFSGFHNEQFF.

This chain joins TRBV6-6 and TRBJ1-3, with 8 positions matching TRBD1. The germline gives CDR1 MNHNY, CDR2 SVGAGI (reference sequence). The CDR3 sequence is 14 residues long. V lost 6 bases to trimming and J lost 4 bases; unmatched junction nucleotides: 5. The CDR3 coding sequence is TGTGCCAGCAGCTTTGGACAGGGAGGAAACACCATATATTTT. The encoded protein is CASSFGQGGNTIYF.

V and J are TRBV18 and TRBJ1-5, with 7 bases lining up with TRBD1. V lost 6 bases, J lost 3 bases, and 5 bases stayed unmatched. Germline V gene sequence: CDR1 KGHSH, CDR2 LQKENI. This CDR3 region has 14 residues. CDR3 loop: CASSWTGNNQPQHF. CDR3 DNA: TGTGCCAGCTCTTGGACAGGCAACAATCAGCCCCAGCATTTT. The full variable domain, completed using reference TRBV18 and TRBJ1-5, is NAGVMQNPRHLVRRRGQEARLRCSPMKGHSHVYWYRQLPEEGLKFMVYLQKENIIDESGMPKERFSAEFPKEGPSILRIQQVVRGDSAAYFCASSWTGNNQPQHFGDGTRLSIL.

The table lists this clone with a count of one. The chain combines TRBV21-1 with TRBJ2-7; the D call in the table, TRBD2, was not verified against the DNA. TRBV21-1 is shown as a pseudogene. This CDR3 has 15 residues. CDR3 bases: TGTGCCAGCAGCAAACGCAGGCGGGTCAAAAACGAGCAGTACTTC. The encoded protein is CASSKRRRVKNEQYF.

The rearrangement uses TRBV28 and TRBJ2-2, with 11 bases that match TRBD2. J gave up 6 bases and V 5 bases, and 5 bases lay outside the gene matches. Germline V lookup: CDR1 MDHEN, CDR2 SYDVKM. The CDR3 has 15 residues. The CDR3 nucleotides are TGTGCCAGCAGTATCCATAGCGGGGGGGCCGGGGAGCTGTTTTTT. It is translated as CASSIHSGGAGELFF.

The chain couples TRBV7-9 to TRBJ2-5, with a tentative D call TRBD1 (5 bases). Germline V lookup: CDR1 SEHNR, CDR2 FQNEAQ (reference sequence). V was cut by 1 base and J by 4 bases, with 13 bases left in between. The CDR3 has 15 residues. In nucleotides, the CDR3 is TGTGCCAGCAGCTTAGGGGCAGGGCCCGCAGAGACCCAGTACTTC. The encoded protein is CASSLGAGPAETQYF. The full variable domain, rest sourced from reference TRBV7-9 and TRBJ2-5, is DTGVSQNPRHKITKRGQNVTFRCDPISEHNRLYWYRQTLGQGPEFLTYFQNEAQLEKSRLLSDRFSAERPKGSFSTLEIQRTEQGDSAMYLCASSLGAGPAETQYFGPGTRLLVL.